A selection of T cell receptor beta chains follows, all from one sample in a study of human T cells and chemical hapten exposure. Using its own MiXCR run on the RACE reads, TCRdb lists one record per CDR3 protein. This sample has about 160,000 distinct CDR3 sequences, with 25% to 35% found just once. This specimen consisted of whole blood, obtained in connection with sensitization to the hapten diphenylcyclopropenone (DPC). These receptor sequences come from a woman in her late teens or twenties with alopecia areata. Some clones in this sample may be carry-over from other donors' samples. The conserved cysteine and the conserved F or W are not part of the CDR3 here. D genes are given only for firm matches. Not all rows give a size; the values are once, few, many and, for expanded clones, a class.

d_call,v_call,clone_size,j_call,cdr3_aa
TRBD2,TRBV9,-,TRBJ2-3,ASSRTSGDTDTQY
-,TRBV7-8,-,TRBJ1-1,ASSSSLEMNTEAF
TRBD1,TRBV10-3,once,TRBJ2-7,AISEQRQGEEQY
TRBD1,TRBV7-9,once,TRBJ1-1,ASSPLQGVGTEAF
-,TRBV12-3/TRBV12-4,few,TRBJ2-5,ASSYNQETQY
TRBD2,TRBV20-1,-,TRBJ2-1,SARRGPGTSGRNNEQF
TRBD1,TRBV18,-,TRBJ2-5,ASSPPGQSQETQY
TRBD2,TRBV20-1,many,TRBJ2-7,SATSGGFEQY
-,TRBV7-3,-,TRBJ2-7,ASSLGGRAHEQY
TRBD2,TRBV7-2,few,TRBJ2-5,ASSLHSGGSQETQY
TRBD2,TRBV20-1,-,TRBJ2-5,SARELSGRHQETQY